The present TCR beta chain was sequenced within a study of shared clonotypes between healthy human individuals (dated by TCRdb to the early 2020s). The study in broad terms: The cohort included three men and a couple of women between 18 and 49 years of age. Per donor, three plates each were used for CD4 naive and CD4 memory, two for CD8 naive, and one for CD8 memory. To estimate repertoire size and how much clonotype sharing occurs between individuals, the study deeply sequenced the blood TCR repertoires of five healthy adults. To increase sequencing depth and limit assay-specific biases, TCR repertoire library preparation and sequencing were carried out by different laboratories using diverse techniques. Each donor's leukapheresis produced roughly between roughly 0.85 and 9 billion PBMCs. The paper's findings and limits, for the study overall: Naive subsets generally had larger estimated clonotype richness than memory subsets. Based on pairwise subsampling, the degree of clonotype sharing among donors was expected to be affected by sequencing depth. Sampling was limited to blood, and TCR repertoires in tissue likely differ from TCR repertoires in blood. Higher generation probabilities were observed for clonotypes shared by all four sorted-subset donors than for non-shared clonotypes. The small number of donors limited the genetic and exposure-history diversity represented. Roughly 5.2% of naive CD4, around 3.6% of naive CD8, 2% to 2.5% of memory CD4, and about 0.4% of memory CD8 clonotypes were shared across a few donors. Even with the large sequencing depth, rarefaction of the sorted-subset datasets indicated that sequencing was incomplete.

On this clone itself: The antigen this receptor binds is unknown. No base quality information exists; no much larger clone differs at one position.

TCR CDR3 regions were amplified from genomic DNA by multiplex PCR using the deep immunoSEQ assay. Genomic DNA extracted from each cell subset was distributed evenly over all wells of several immunoSEQ 96-well plates, and each plate served as one replicate. For sorted subsets, each replicate PCR was loaded with roughly 0.2 ug genomic DNA, equivalent to about 33,000 T cell genomes. Purified libraries were measured with a Qubit 3.0 fluorometer, size-checked on a Bioanalyzer 2100, and measured again with the KAPA Library Quantification kit. Every immunoSEQ 96-well plate was sequenced on a separate single-read 150-cycle Illumina NextSeq 550 flow cell. From the authors' description of their analysis: Because the immunoSEQ output held only junctional sequences and lacked quality scores, the filtering could not match the filtering applied to full-length reads. To assign V/J genes and CDR3, sequences were annotated using PyIR, a Python wrapper for IgBLAST v1.9, with IMGT germline references. Reads were removed for weak V/J assignments (E-value above 1e-6), missing CDR3, stop codons, out-of-frame junctions, or ambiguous translated residues. V3J clonotypes were defined as sequences sharing the same inferred V gene, J gene, and CDR3 amino acid sequence. To compute the percentage overlap between repertoires, the number of shared unique clonotypes was divided by the size of the smaller repertoire. Richness of each repertoire was evaluated using RTK rarefaction, the Chao1 estimator, and Recon v2.1 estimates of unobserved clonotypes. For all TCRbeta clonotypes obtained by the gDNA method from a few donors, generation probabilities were computed with OLGA. TCRdb limited this immuneACCESS table to in-frame rearrangements with V and J called. A share of clones is missing; checked studies link under half to unresolved V genes, and the rest is unexplained. The V and J calls and clone size come from that table; D and trimming were worked out from the DNA. This sample holds 2 million or so clones; over 85% were observed only once. The top ten clones comprise 1.1% of the sample.

The CDR3 sequence holds 14 residues, the cysteine and phenylalanine included. Just CDR3 DNA is preserved here, 42 bases in frame from base 1. Trimming at the junction amounts to 0 bases on V and 7 bases on J, and the germline ends lie 12 bases apart. CDR1 and CDR2 (MGHRA, YSYEKL) derive from the germline V gene. CD8 naive samples were obtained by positive selection for CCR7 among CD45RO-negative cells, yielding a CD45RA+CCR7+ population from which TemRA cells were excluded. Donors were healthy HIV-negative adults with no recently reported acute infections or vaccinations. Every donor was a Caucasian adult residing in Nashville, Tennessee, USA. Blood was obtained by leukapheresis, after which PBMCs were separated by Ficoll-Histopaque density gradient centrifugation and cryopreserved in liquid nitrogen vapor phase. Analytical flow cytometry was used to check the purity and quantity of every magnetically sorted T cell population. From each sorted fraction, genomic DNA was isolated and quantified by UV absorbance on a Nanodrop 2000c.

The sequence links TRBV4-1 to TRBJ1-1; no D gene can be assigned with confidence. The source material was naive CD8+ T cells sorted from blood. The cell subset or site label, as the study defines it: CD45RA+CCR7+. The TCR sequence derives from a man between 18 and 35 years old in good health. The DNA sequence is given as TGCGCCAGCAGCCAAGAAGGCGGGGATTATGAAGCTTTCTTT. Its protein reads: CASSQEGGDYEAFF.